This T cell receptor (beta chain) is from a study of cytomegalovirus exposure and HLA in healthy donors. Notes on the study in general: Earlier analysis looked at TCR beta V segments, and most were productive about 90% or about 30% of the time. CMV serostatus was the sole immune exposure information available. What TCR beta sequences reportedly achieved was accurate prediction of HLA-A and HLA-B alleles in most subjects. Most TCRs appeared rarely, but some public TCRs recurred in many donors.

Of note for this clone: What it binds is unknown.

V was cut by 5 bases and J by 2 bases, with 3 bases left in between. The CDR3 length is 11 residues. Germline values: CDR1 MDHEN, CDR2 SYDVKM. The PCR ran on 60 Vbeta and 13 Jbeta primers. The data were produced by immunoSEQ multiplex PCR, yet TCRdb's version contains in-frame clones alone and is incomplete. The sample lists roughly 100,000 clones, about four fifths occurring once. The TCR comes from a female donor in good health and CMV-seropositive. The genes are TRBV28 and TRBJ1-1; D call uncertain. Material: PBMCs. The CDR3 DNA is TGTGCCAGCAGTCATAACACTGAAGCTTTCTTT. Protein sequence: CASSHNTEAFF.